This T cell receptor (beta chain) was captured by sequencing in a study of T cell responses to AZD1222 COVID-19 vaccine. The protocol was immunoSEQ multiplex PCR, while the TCRdb copy is restricted to in-frame clones and leaves out a portion. The sample records 100,000 or so clones, about nine tenths being singletons. Germline V CDR1 and CDR2: LNHDA, SQIVND (reference sequence). V shed 6 bases and J 4 bases; nucleotides not matched to a gene: 5. The CDR3 is made up of 13 amino acids. This rearrangement joins TRBV19 to TRBJ1-1; 7 bases align to TRBD1. This receptor was taken from an adult in good health. Source: peripheral blood, taken on day 0 of AZD1222 vaccination. CDR3 loop: CASSPGGRTEAFF. CDR3 sequence (DNA): TGTGCCAGTAGCCCAGGGGGACGCACTGAAGCTTTCTTT.